The 5 T cell receptor beta chains reported below all come from one sample, sequenced in a study of OX40 agonist ivuxolimab in advanced cancers. Repertoires were generated with immunoSEQ multiplex PCR, while TCRdb's copy carries only in-frame clones and drops some. In the table there are 50,000 to 70,000 clones, 84% of which are singletons. The sample was CD4+ or CD8+ T cells sorted from blood, taken in a trial of the OX40 agonist ivuxolimab. These receptors originate from an adult with an advanced solid tumor such as melanoma, head and neck, liver or kidney cancer.

CDR3 amino acids: CSAGQGNYGYTF. The DNA for the CDR3 is TGCAGCGCCGGACAGGGTAATTATGGCTACACCTTC. The V and J genes are TRBV29-1 and TRBJ1-2; the match to TRBD1 covers 8 bases. V trimming: 7 bases; J trimming: 5 bases; junction bases outside the gene matches: 6. Germline CDR1 is SQVTM and CDR2 is ANQGSEA. This CDR3 has 12 amino acids.

The V call is TRBV6-5, the J call TRBJ2-3; tentative D call: TRBD2 (6 bases). Per the germline V gene, CDR1 is MNHEY and CDR2 is SVGAGI. V was cut by 6 bases and J by 2 bases, with 12 bases left in between. The CDR3 totals 14 residues. CDR3 amino acids: CASRRGTSTDTQYF. CDR3 DNA: TGTGCCAGCAGACGGGGGACTTCCACAGATACGCAGTATTTT.

This clone was found a few times. The chain combines TRBV19 with TRBJ1-6, with D perhaps matching TRBD1 (5 bases). V was trimmed by 3 bases and J by 12 bases, leaving 12 bases between them. The CDR3 totals 13 residues. Germline values: CDR1 LNHDA, CDR2 SQIVND (reference sequence). The CDR3 region is CASSMSGQQPLHF. CDR3 nucleotide sequence: TGTGCCAGTAGTATGAGCGGACAACAACCCCTCCACTTT.

The chain has TRBV30 and TRBJ1-1; 8 bases line up with TRBD1. V trimming: 2 bases; J trimming: 6 bases; junction bases outside the gene matches: 11. Germline values: CDR1 GTSNPN, CDR2 SVGIG (reference sequence). The CDR3 is 15 amino acids. The chain's CDR3 is CAWSYRTGSGAEAFF. The CDR3 nucleotides read TGTGCCTGGAGTTACCGGACAGGGTCTGGGGCTGAAGCTTTCTTT.

The chain combines TRBV9 with TRBJ1-4; D uncertain. This CDR3 has 17 residues. V dropped 3 bases and J dropped 5 bases, with 20 bases sitting between them. CDR1 is SGDLS and CDR2 is YYNGEE in the germline V gene. The CDR3 nucleotides are TGTGCCAGCAGCGGAGAAAGGGTGGGCGGCGGCAATGAAAAACTGTTTTTT. It codes for CASSGERVGGGNEKLFF.